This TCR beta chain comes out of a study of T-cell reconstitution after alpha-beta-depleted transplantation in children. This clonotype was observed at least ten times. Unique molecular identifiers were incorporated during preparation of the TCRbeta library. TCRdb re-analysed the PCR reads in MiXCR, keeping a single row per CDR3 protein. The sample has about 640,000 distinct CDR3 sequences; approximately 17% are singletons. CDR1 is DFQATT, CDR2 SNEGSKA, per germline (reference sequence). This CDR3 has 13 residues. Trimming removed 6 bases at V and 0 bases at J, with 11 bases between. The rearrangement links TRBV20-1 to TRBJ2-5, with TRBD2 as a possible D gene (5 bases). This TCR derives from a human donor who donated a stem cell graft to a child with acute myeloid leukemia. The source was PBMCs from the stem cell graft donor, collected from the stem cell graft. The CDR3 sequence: CSAEDANQETQYF. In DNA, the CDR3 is TGCAGTGCGGAGGACGCTAACCAAGAGACCCAGTACTTC.